The 3 T cell receptor beta chains below come from one sample, sequenced in a study of patients and donors after allogeneic stem cell transplantation. TCRdb reprocessed the RT-PCR reads with MiXCR, giving one entry per CDR3 protein. The sample lists about 200,000 distinct CDR3 sequences, around 40% occurring once. The sample taken for sequencing was blood, either unsorted or a sorted T cell fraction (not recorded which). These receptors all stem from a human donor who was either an allogeneic HSCT recipient or a stem cell or donor lymphocyte infusion donor (not recorded which). It is not recorded whose cells these are; they may come from a transplant donor.

The chain joins TRBV20-1 to TRBJ1-5; D perhaps matches TRBD1 (5 bases). CDR1 and CDR2 (germline): DFQATT, SNEGSKA (reference sequence). The CDR3 has 13 residues. Trimming left V 1 base short and J 9 bases short, with 13 bases between. The CDR3 sequence is CSARVGGTLPQHF. The CDR3 DNA reads TGCAGTGCTAGAGTGGGGGGGACCCTGCCCCAGCATTTT.

The chain joins TRBV20-1 to TRBJ1-1, with D perhaps matching TRBD1 (5 bases). The germline CDR1 and CDR2 sequences are DFQATT and SNEGSKA (reference sequence). The CDR3 has 14 amino acids. The V end lost 1 base, the J end lost 0 bases, and 9 bases lay between the germline ends. This CDR3 reads CSARGGLMNTEAFF. The CDR3 DNA follows: TGCAGTGCTAGAGGGGGACTCATGAACACTGAAGCTTTCTTT.

The chain recombines TRBV5-6 with TRBJ2-3; 9 bases fit TRBD1. V was pared by 7 bases and J by 4 bases, with 10 bases of the junction left unmatched. The germline gives CDR1 SGHDT, CDR2 YYEEEE. The CDR3 extends over 15 amino acids. The CDR3 protein is CASQTGTGNADTQYF. The CDR3 nucleotides read TGTGCCAGCCAAACCGGGACAGGGAATGCAGATACGCAGTATTTT. Based on the CDR3 plus reference TRBV5-6 and TRBJ2-3, the full variable domain is DAGVTQSPTHLIKTRGQQVTLRCSPKSGHDTVSWYQQALGQGPQFIFQYYEEEERQRGNFPDRFSGHQFPNYSSELNVNALLLGDSALYLCASQTGTGNADTQYFGPGTRLTVL.